This TCR beta chain was identified in a study of blood T cell repertoires in COVID-19. On the study more broadly: Samples representing acute and convalescent COVID-19 were sourced from the United States, Italy and Spain. The cDNA or gDNA used as material had been derived from T cells, B-cell-depleted T cells, or PBMCs.

Some clones are missing from TCRdb's copy, which holds only in-frame ones; the method was immunoSEQ multiplex PCR. This sample has around 99,000 clones, with around 78% found just once. The junction had 7 bases not matched to a gene; V was cut back by 6 bases and J by 3 bases. Germline CDR1 is MDHEN and CDR2 is SYDVKM. The CDR3 consists of 15 residues. The receptor was derived from a woman aged 55-75 years with acute or convalescent COVID-19. The sample taken for sequencing was peripheral blood. The genes are TRBV28 and TRBJ2-2, with 7 nucleotides matching TRBD1. This chain's CDR3 is CASSLTGFDTGELFF. DNA for the CDR3: TGTGCCAGCAGCTTGACAGGGTTTGACACCGGGGAGCTGTTTTTT.